One sample yielded the 5 T cell receptor beta chains listed below, sequenced in a study of blood T cell repertoires in COVID-19. Profiling relied on immunoSEQ multiplex PCR, and the TCRdb table lists in-frame clones only, not all of them. The table records approximately 89,000 clones, more than 70% of them present only once. Specimen: peripheral blood. These receptors were taken from an older man with acute or convalescent COVID-19.

The V and J genes are TRBV27 and TRBJ2-7; D may be TRBD1 (6 bases). This CDR3 contains 14 residues. V dropped 2 bases and J dropped 2 bases, with 10 bases sitting between them. Germline V lookup: CDR1 MNHEY, CDR2 SMNVEV (reference sequence). CDR3 sequence reads: CASSLEGHPYEQYF. The CDR3, as DNA: TGTGCCAGCAGTTTAGAGGGACACCCCTACGAGCAGTACTTC.

This chain joins TRBV5-1 and TRBJ2-2, with 7 positions matching TRBD2. This CDR3 comprises 16 residues. J gave up 5 bases and V 3 bases, and 10 bases lay outside the gene matches. Germline lookup yields CDR1 SGHRS and CDR2 YFSETQ. The CDR3 loop is CASSSFAGVGTGELFF. CDR3 sequence (DNA): TGCGCCAGCAGCTCCTTTGCGGGAGTAGGTACCGGGGAGCTGTTTTTT.

This clone has a handful of counts. The genes are TRBV15 and TRBJ2-3; 9 bases are a match to TRBD2. Germline assignment: CDR1 LNHNV and CDR2 YYDKDF (reference sequence). The trim removed 0 bases at V and 0 bases at J, leaving 10 bases unmatched. The CDR3 totals 19 residues. In nucleotides, the CDR3 is TGTGCCACCAGCAGAGATTGGGCTAGCGGGACGAGTAGCACAGATACGCAGTATTTT. The encoded protein is CATSRDWASGTSSTDTQYF. Full variable domain (missing parts from reference TRBV15 and TRBJ2-3): DAMVIQNPRYQVTQFGKPVTLSCSQTLNHNVMYWYQQKSSQAPKLLFHYYDKDFNNEADTPDNFQSRRPNTSFCFLDIRSPGLGDTAMYLCATSRDWASGTSSTDTQYFGPGTRLTVL.

This clone turned up a few times. In nucleotides, the CDR3 is TGTGCCAGCAGCCCAGGGGGCAATTCATACGAGCAGTACTTC. This translates into CASSPGGNSYEQYF. The chain is built from TRBV28 and TRBJ2-7, with TRBD1 identical over 8 bases. Germline CDR1 MDHEN, CDR2 SYDVKM. After removal of 6 bases from V and 4 bases from J, the junction contained 8 bases not matched to a gene. The CDR3 has 14 residues.

This chain links TRBV19 with TRBJ1-1; 9 nucleotides agree with TRBD1. Germline assignment: CDR1 LNHDA and CDR2 SQIVND (reference sequence). The CDR3 totals 16 residues. Losses at the gene ends were 5 bases for V and 7 bases for J; bases not matched to a gene: 14. The CDR3 nucleotides read TGTGCCAGTAGTTCAGGCGTCGGGACAGGGTTTGGTGAAGCTTTCTTT. This translates into CASSSGVGTGFGEAFF.